This TCR beta chain is from a study of blood T cell repertoires in COVID-19. Study-wide background: Sites across the United States, Italy and Spain contributed samples from acute and convalescent COVID-19. PBMCs, B-cell-depleted T cells, or T cells were the source of the cDNA or gDNA that made up the material.

Enrolled during active infection, Seattle patients were then followed longitudinally. The germline V gene has CDR1 KGHSH and CDR2 LQKENI. V lost 5 bases and J lost 2, with 16 bases in between. The CDR3 has 15 residues. How the authors handled the data: Estimated nucleated cell counts came from reference gene primer amplification. This table comes from immunoSEQ multiplex PCR, and its TCRdb copy is limited to in-frame clones, with some not included. The DNA gave D and trimming, while V, J and clone size come from that table. The sample lists approximately 330,000 clones, over 80% seen once, with approximately 10% in the top ten.

Sequenced material: peripheral blood. The chain employs TRBV18 and TRBJ2-7; no reliable D call. This TCR was sampled from a man younger than 45 with COVID-19, enrolled during active disease. The CDR3 loop reads CASSSAKVAAYEQYF. CDR3 nucleotide sequence: TGTGCCAGCTCATCCGCTAAGGTAGCCGCCTACGAGCAGTACTTC.